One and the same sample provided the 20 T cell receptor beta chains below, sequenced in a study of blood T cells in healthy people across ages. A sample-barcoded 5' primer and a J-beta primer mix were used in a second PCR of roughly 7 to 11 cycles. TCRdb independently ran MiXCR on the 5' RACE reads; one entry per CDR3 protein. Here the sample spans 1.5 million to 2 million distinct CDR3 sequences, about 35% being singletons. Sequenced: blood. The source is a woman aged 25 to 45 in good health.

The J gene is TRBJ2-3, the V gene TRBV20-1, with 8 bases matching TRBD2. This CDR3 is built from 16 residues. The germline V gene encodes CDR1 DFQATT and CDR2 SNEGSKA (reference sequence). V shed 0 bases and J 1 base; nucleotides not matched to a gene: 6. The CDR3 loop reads CSARDEAGGRTDTQYF. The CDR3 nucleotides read TGCAGTGCTAGAGATGAGGCGGGGGGACGCACAGATACGCAGTATTTT.

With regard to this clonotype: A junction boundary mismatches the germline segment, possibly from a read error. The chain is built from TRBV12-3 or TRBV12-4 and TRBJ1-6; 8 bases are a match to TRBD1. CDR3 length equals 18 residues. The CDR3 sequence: CTSSFSGTGGSYNSPLHF. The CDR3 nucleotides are TGTACCAGCAGTTTCTCCGGGACAGGCGGCTCCTATAATTCACCCCTCCACTTT.

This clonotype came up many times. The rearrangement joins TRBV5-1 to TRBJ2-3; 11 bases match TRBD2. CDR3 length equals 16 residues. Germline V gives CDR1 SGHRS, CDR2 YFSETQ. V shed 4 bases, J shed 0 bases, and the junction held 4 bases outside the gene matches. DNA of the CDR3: TGCGCCAGCAGCCCGGGACTAGCGGCTAGCACAGATACGCAGTATTTT. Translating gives CASSPGLAASTDTQYF.

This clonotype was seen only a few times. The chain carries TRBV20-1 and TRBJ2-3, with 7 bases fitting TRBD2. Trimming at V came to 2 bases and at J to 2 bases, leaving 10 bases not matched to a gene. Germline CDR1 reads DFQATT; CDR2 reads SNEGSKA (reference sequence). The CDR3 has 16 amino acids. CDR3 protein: CSARRWEGRVTDTQYF. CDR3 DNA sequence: TGCAGTGCTAGAAGGTGGGAGGGCCGTGTCACAGATACGCAGTATTTT.

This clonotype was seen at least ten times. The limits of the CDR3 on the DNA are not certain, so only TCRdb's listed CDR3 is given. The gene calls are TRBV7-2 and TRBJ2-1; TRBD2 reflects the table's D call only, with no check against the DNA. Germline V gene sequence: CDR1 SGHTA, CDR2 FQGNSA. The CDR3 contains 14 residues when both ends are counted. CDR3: CASSSPWAGGNPFF.

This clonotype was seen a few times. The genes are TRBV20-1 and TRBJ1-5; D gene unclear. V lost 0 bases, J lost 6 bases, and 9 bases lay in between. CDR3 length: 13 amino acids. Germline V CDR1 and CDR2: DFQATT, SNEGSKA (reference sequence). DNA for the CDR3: TGCAGTGCTAGAGAAGGGTTTAGTCAGCCCCAGCATTTT. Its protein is CSAREGFSQPQHF.

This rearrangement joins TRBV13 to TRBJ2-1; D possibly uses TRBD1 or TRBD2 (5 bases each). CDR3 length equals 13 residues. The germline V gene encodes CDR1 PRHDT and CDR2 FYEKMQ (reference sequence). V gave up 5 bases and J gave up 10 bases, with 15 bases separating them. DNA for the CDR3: TGTGCCAGCAGCGCCCATTCGGGACGCGAGCAGTTCTTC. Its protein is CASSAHSGREQFF.

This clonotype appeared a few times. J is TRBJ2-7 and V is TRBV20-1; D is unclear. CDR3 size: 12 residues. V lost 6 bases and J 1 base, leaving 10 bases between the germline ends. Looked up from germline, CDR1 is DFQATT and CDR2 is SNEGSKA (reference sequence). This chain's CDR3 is CSAGDQSYEQYF. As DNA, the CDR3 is TGCAGTGCCGGAGATCAATCCTACGAGCAGTACTTC.

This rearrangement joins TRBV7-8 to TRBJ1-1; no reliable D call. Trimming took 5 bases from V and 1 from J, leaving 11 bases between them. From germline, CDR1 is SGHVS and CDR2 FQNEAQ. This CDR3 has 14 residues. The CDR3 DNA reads TGTGCCAGCAGCGCCATTACGGGGAACACTGAAGCTTTCTTT. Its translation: CASSAITGNTEAFF.

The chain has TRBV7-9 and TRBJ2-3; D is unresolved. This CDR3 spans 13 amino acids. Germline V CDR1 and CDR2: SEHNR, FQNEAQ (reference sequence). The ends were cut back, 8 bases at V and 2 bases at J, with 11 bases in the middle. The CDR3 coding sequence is TGTGCCAGCGGCGACCAGAACACAGATACGCAGTATTTT. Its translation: CASGDQNTDTQYF.

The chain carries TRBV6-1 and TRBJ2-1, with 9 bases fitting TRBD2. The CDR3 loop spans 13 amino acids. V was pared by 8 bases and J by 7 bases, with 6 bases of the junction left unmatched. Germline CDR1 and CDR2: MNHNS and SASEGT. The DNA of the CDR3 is TGTGCCAGCCGGAGGACTAGCGATAATGAGCAGTTCTTC. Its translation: CASRRTSDNEQFF.

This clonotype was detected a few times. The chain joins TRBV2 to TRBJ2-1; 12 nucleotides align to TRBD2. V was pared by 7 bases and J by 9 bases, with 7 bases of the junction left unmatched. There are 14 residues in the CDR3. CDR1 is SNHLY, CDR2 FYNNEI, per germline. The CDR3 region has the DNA TGTGCCAGCACCCGACTAGCGGGAGAGGTTGAGCAGTTCTTC. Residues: CASTRLAGEVEQFF.

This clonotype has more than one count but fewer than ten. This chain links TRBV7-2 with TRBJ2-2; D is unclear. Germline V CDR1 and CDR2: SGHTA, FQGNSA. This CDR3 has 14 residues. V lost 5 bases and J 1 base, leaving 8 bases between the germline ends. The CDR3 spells CASSHTRNTGELFF. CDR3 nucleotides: TGTGCCAGCAGCCACACCCGGAACACCGGGGAGCTGTTTTTT.

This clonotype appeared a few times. In DNA form, the CDR3 reads TGTGCCAGCAGCGAGGACAACCAAGAGACCCAGTACTTC. Its protein product is CASSEDNQETQYF. The chain employs TRBV2 and TRBJ2-5, with D perhaps matching TRBD1 (5 bases). Germline CDR1 and CDR2: SNHLY and FYNNEI. This CDR3 comprises 13 residues. The V gene lost 6 bases and the J gene lost 0 bases, with 8 bases spanning the gap.

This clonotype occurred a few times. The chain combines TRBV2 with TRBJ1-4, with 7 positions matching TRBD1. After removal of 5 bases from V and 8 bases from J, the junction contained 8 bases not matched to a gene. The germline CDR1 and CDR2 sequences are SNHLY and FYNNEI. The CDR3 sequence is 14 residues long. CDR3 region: CASSKEGAREKLFF. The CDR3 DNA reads TGTGCCAGCAGTAAGGAGGGGGCAAGAGAAAAACTGTTTTTT.

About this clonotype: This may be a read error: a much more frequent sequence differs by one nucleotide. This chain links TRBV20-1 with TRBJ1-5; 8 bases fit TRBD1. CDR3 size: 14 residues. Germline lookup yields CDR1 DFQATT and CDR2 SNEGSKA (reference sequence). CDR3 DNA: TGCAGTGCTAGAGGGACAGGGAGCAATCAGTCCCAGCATTTT. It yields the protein CSARGTGSNQSQHF.

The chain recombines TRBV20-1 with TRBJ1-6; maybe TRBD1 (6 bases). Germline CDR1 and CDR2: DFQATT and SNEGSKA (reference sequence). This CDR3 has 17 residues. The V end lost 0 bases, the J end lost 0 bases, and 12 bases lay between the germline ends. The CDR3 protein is CSARDRGLASYNSPLHF. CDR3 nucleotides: TGCAGTGCTAGAGACAGGGGATTAGCCTCCTATAATTCACCCCTCCACTTT.

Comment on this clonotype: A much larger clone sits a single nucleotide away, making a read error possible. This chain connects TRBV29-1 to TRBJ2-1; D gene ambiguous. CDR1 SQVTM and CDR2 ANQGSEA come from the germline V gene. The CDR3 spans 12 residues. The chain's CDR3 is CSVERGYNVQFF. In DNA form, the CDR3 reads TGCAGCGTTGAACGCGGATACAATGTGCAGTTCTTC.

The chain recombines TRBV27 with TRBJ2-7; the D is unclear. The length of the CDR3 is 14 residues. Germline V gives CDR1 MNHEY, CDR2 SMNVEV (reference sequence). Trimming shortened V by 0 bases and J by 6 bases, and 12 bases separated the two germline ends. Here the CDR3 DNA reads TGTGCCAGCAGTTTATCCCCCGTAGGGTCCGAGCAGTACTTC. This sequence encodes CASSLSPVGSEQYF.

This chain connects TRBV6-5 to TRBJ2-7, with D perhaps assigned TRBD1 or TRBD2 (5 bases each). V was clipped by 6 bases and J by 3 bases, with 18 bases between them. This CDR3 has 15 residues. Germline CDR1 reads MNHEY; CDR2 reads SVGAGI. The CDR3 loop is CASRHPGRPHYEQYF. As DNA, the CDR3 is TGTGCCAGCAGACACCCGGGACGCCCACACTACGAGCAGTACTTC.